The T cell receptor (beta chain) under discussion was sequenced for a study of technical replicates of blood from several donors. Germline-derived CDR1 and CDR2 are SGHTA and FQGTGA. This CDR3 comprises 14 residues. V was trimmed by 0 bases and J by 4 bases, leaving 9 bases between them. Data came from immunoSEQ multiplex PCR; TCRdb stores just in-frame clones and leaves some out. The sample holds roughly 80,000 clones, 89% seen once. This clone was seen just once. This TCR was recovered from a human donor in good health. This chain uses TRBV7-3 with TRBJ1-1; D is uncertain. The specimen was T cells isolated from PBMCs. The CDR3 DNA follows: TGTGCCAGCAGCTTAACGCTAGGGAGCACTGAAGCTTTCTTT. It codes for CASSLTLGSTEAFF.